One and the same sample provided the 28 T cell receptor beta chains below, sequenced in a study of blood T cell repertoires in COVID-19 (TCRdb year 2020). The library was generated by the immunoSEQ multiplex PCR assay. Drawn from immuneACCESS, this table holds only the in-frame rearrangements with V and J called that TCRdb kept. Clones are partly lost; checked studies trace under half to an unresolved V gene and leave the rest unexplained. The sample table records approximately 250,000 clones; around 84% of these occur just once. The ten largest clones capture around 1.5% of the sample. The sequencing input was peripheral blood. Receptor source: a woman between 40 and 55 years old who had recovered from COVID-19.

The chain has TRBV18 and TRBJ1-5; TRBD1 matches at 7 bases. In germline, CDR1 is KGHSH, CDR2 LQKENI. Trimming removed 4 bases from V and 7 bases from J; junction bases left unmatched: 4. The CDR3 extends over 13 amino acids. The CDR3 protein is CASSQGQEQPQHF. The CDR3 DNA reads TGTGCCAGCTCACAAGGACAGGAACAGCCCCAGCATTTT. The variable domain in full, with the rest retrieved from reference TRBV18 and TRBJ1-5, is NAGVMQNPRHLVRRRGQEARLRCSPMKGHSHVYWYRQLPEEGLKFMVYLQKENIIDESGMPKERFSAEFPKEGPSILRIQQVVRGDSAAYFCASSQGQEQPQHFGDGTRLSIL.

V is TRBV5-1 and J is TRBJ2-2; possible D gene TRBD1, 5 bases. The germline V gene has CDR1 SGHRS and CDR2 YFSETQ. This CDR3 has 14 residues. Trimming stripped 4 bases from V and 3 bases from J, with 10 bases between. CDR3: CASSEGADTGELFF. In nucleotides, the CDR3 is TGCGCCAGCAGCGAAGGGGCGGACACCGGGGAGCTGTTTTTT.

This clone appeared a single time. The genes are TRBV24-1 and TRBJ2-5, with TRBD1 matching 8 bases. The CDR3 has 15 amino acids. CDR1 and CDR2 from the germline V gene are KGHDR and SFDVKD. The V segment lost 3 bases and the J segment 2 bases; nucleotides outside the gene matches: 4. For the CDR3, the DNA is TGTGCCACCAGTGATCCCCGGACAGGGCAAGAGACCCAGTACTTC. Residues: CATSDPRTGQETQYF.

The J gene is TRBJ1-1, the V gene TRBV3-1 (or the pseudogene TRBV3-2), with 12 bases aligning to TRBD1. Germline V gene lookup returns CDR1 LGHDT and CDR2 YNNKEL (reference sequence). The CDR3 consists of 18 residues. With V trimmed by 3 bases and J by 5 bases, 13 bases remained unmatched. CDR3 nucleotide sequence: TGTGCCAGCAGCCATCTTATTCAGTGGGACAGGGGGCGGACTGAAGCTTTCTTT. Residues: CASSHLIQWDRGRTEAFF.

This sequence joins TRBV24-1 and TRBJ2-5, with D tentatively TRBD2 (6 bases). The length of the CDR3 is 13 residues. V lost 3 bases to trimming and J lost 4 bases, with 8 bases between them. Germline assignment: CDR1 KGHDR and CDR2 SFDVKD. The CDR3 sequence is CATSDGGIETQYF. The DNA for the CDR3 is TGTGCCACCAGTGATGGGGGGATAGAGACCCAGTACTTC.

This chain joins TRBV13 and TRBJ2-1; TRBD2 agrees at 8 bases. The CDR3 consists of 18 residues. Germline CDR1 is PRHDT and CDR2 is FYEKMQ (reference sequence). The V segment lost 3 bases and the J segment 3 bases; nucleotides outside the gene matches: 13. For the CDR3, the DNA is TGTGCCAGCAGCTTCCGACACTATCTGGCGGGGGGCTACAATGAGCAGTTCTTC. It specifies CASSFRHYLAGGYNEQFF. Full variable domain (remainder filled in from reference TRBV13 and TRBJ2-1): AAGVIQSPRHLIKEKRETATLKCYPIPRHDTVYWYQQGPGQDPQFLISFYEKMQSDKGSIPDRFSAQQFSDYHSELNMSSLELGDSALYFCASSFRHYLAGGYNEQFFGPGTRLTVL.

This chain connects TRBV1 to TRBJ2-1; TRBD1, the D gene given by the table, was not confirmed from the DNA. TRBV1 represents a pseudogene. This CDR3 is 16 amino acids long. The CDR3 sequence: CTSRGQGAPNVRGQFF. The CDR3 region has the DNA TGCACCAGCAGAGGACAGGGGGCCCCAAACGTACGGGGGCAGTTCTTC.

The chain's CDR3 is CSVVDSRGNEQFF. The CDR3 coding sequence is TGCAGCGTTGTCGACTCTCGTGGGAATGAGCAGTTCTTC. The V gene is TRBV29-1, the J gene TRBJ2-1, with unresolved D. With 4 bases removed from V and 7 bases from J, the gap between germline ends came to 14 bases. The CDR3 extends over 13 amino acids. The germline CDR1 and CDR2 sequences are SQVTM and ANQGSEA.

This clone was seen a few times. The chain couples TRBV7-3 to TRBJ1-5, with 8 bases fitting TRBD1. Germline assignment: CDR1 SGHTA and CDR2 FQGTGA. This CDR3 comprises 17 residues. Germline trimming cut 6 bases from V and 6 bases from J; bases unmatched to any gene: 16. This CDR3 reads CASSSRARQGSSQPQHF. CDR3 nucleotides: TGTGCCAGCAGTTCGAGAGCACGACAGGGGTCGAGTCAGCCCCAGCATTTT. The whole variable domain, remainder taken from reference TRBV7-3 and TRBJ1-5, is GAGVSQTPSNKVTEKGKYVELRCDPISGHTALYWYRQSLGQGPEFLIYFQGTGAADDSGLPNDRFFAVRPEGSVSTLKIQRTERGDSAVYLCASSSRARQGSSQPQHFGDGTRLSIL.

The chain couples TRBV7-9 to TRBJ2-2, with 8 bases lining up with TRBD2. J gave up 2 bases and V 3 bases, and 2 bases lay outside the gene matches. Germline values: CDR1 SEHNR, CDR2 FQNEAQ (reference sequence). CDR3 size: 15 residues. The CDR3 spells CASSLTSVNTGELFF. CDR3 coding DNA: TGTGCCAGCAGCTTGACTAGCGTAAACACCGGGGAGCTGTTTTTT. The entire variable domain, with the rest obtained from reference TRBV7-9 and TRBJ2-2, is as follows: DTGVSQNPRHKITKRGQNVTFRCDPISEHNRLYWYRQTLGQGPEFLTYFQNEAQLEKSRLLSDRFSAERPKGSFSTLEIQRTEQGDSAMYLCASSLTSVNTGELFFGEGSRLTVL.

The V and J genes are TRBV28 and TRBJ1-1, with unresolved D. The CDR3 spans 15 residues. Trimming pared 1 base from V and 1 base from J, leaving 10 bases between. Germline CDR1 and CDR2: MDHEN and SYDVKM. This chain's CDR3 is CASSLLKTSNTEAFF. The CDR3 coding sequence is TGTGCCAGCAGTTTATTAAAGACTTCGAACACTGAAGCTTTCTTT.

This chain uses TRBV28 with TRBJ2-3; no clear D. Germline lookup yields CDR1 MDHEN and CDR2 SYDVKM. The CDR3 runs 13 residues. The V end lost 4 bases, the J end lost 6 bases, and 11 bases lay between the germline ends. The DNA for the CDR3 is TGTGCCAGCAGTTCTGGATCTAGTGATACGCAGTATTTT. It yields the protein CASSSGSSDTQYF.

The gene calls are TRBV5-5 and TRBJ2-1; 7 bases match TRBD2. The V gene's germline CDR1 is SGHKS and CDR2 YYEKEE (reference sequence). V lost 2 bases and J lost 8; bases outside the gene matches: 7. This CDR3 has 14 amino acids. As DNA, the CDR3 is TGTGCCAGCAGCTTCTGGGGGGGGACCCATGAGCAGTTCTTC. Its protein product is CASSFWGGTHEQFF.

The chain employs TRBV2 and TRBJ1-2; D gene ambiguous. With 5 bases removed from V and 2 bases from J, the gap between germline ends came to 6 bases. This CDR3 is built from 12 residues. The germline gives CDR1 SNHLY, CDR2 FYNNEI. CDR3 nucleotides: TGTGCCAGCAGTCCGGGAAACTATGGCTACACCTTC. Amino acids: CASSPGNYGYTF.

This clone was recorded a few times. The rearrangement joins TRBV7-2 to TRBJ2-7; 7 positions agree with TRBD1. The J segment lost 0 bases and the V segment lost 1 base, leaving 6 bases of the junction unmatched. The CDR3 runs 16 residues. The V gene's germline CDR1 is SGHTA and CDR2 FQGNSA. The CDR3: CASSLVGTDSSYEQYF. DNA of the CDR3: TGTGCCAGCAGCTTAGTGGGGACAGACAGCTCCTACGAGCAGTACTTC.

The gene calls are TRBV7-2 and TRBJ1-6; tentatively, D is TRBD1 (6 bases). V gave up 5 bases and J gave up 7 bases, with 15 bases separating them. Germline loops: CDR1 SGHTA, CDR2 FQGNSA. The CDR3 is made up of 15 amino acids. The CDR3 reads CASSINQGNNSPLHF. CDR3 coding DNA: TGTGCCAGCAGCATAAACCAGGGGAACAATTCACCCCTCCACTTT.

This chain links TRBV19 with TRBJ1-2; 10 positions agree with TRBD1. This CDR3 has 14 amino acids. With V trimmed by 5 bases and J by 4 bases, 4 bases remained unmatched. Germline assignment: CDR1 LNHDA and CDR2 SQIVND (reference sequence). In DNA form, the CDR3 reads TGTGCCAGTAGTTTGGGACAGGGGACCTATGGCTACACCTTC. It specifies CASSLGQGTYGYTF.

This rearrangement joins TRBV12-2 to TRBJ1-4; the table's D gene call, TRBD1, was not cross checked with the DNA. TRBV12-2 is a documented pseudogene. CDR3 size: 15 residues. The chain's CDR3 is CASRLVTGGREKLFF. CDR3 coding DNA: TGTGCAAGTCGCTTAGTGACAGGAGGAAGGGAAAAACTGTTTTTT.

CDR3 coding DNA: TGTGCCAGCAGCTTGAACAGGGCGGACTACGAGCAGTACTTC. Amino acid sequence: CASSLNRADYEQYF. The chain links TRBV7-2 to TRBJ2-7, with D perhaps matching TRBD1 (6 bases). The germline gives CDR1 SGHTA, CDR2 FQGNSA. Trimming took 3 bases from V and 3 from J, leaving 12 bases between them. The CDR3 has 14 residues. The full variable domain, in which reference TRBV7-2 and TRBJ2-7 provide the parts outside the CDR3, is GAGVSQSPSNKVTEKGKDVELRCDPISGHTALYWYRQSLGQGLEFLIYFQGNSAPDKSGLPSDRFSAERTGGSVSTLTIQRTQQEDSAVYLCASSLNRADYEQYFGPGTRLTVT.

The chain joins TRBV7-2 to TRBJ2-3, with TRBD1 matching over 8 bases. Trimming cost V 2 bases and J 0 bases; bases outside gene matches: 7. The CDR3 runs 17 residues. Germline loops: CDR1 SGHTA, CDR2 FQGNSA. The DNA for the CDR3 is TGTGCCAGCAGCTTAAGGTGGACAGGGTCTAGCACAGATACGCAGTATTTT. This encodes CASSLRWTGSSTDTQYF.

This chain joins TRBV5-6 and TRBJ2-2; tentatively, D is TRBD2 (6 bases). V was pared by 0 bases and J by 5 bases, with 14 bases between. The CDR3 contains 16 residues. Looked up from germline, CDR1 is SGHDT and CDR2 is YYEEEE. CDR3 bases: TGTGCCAGCAGCTTGGTTGGACTACTCATTACCGGGGAGCTGTTTTTT. Amino acid sequence: CASSLVGLLITGELFF.

The chain joins TRBV28 to TRBJ2-1; 9 bases are shared with TRBD1. Germline CDR1 is MDHEN and CDR2 is SYDVKM. With 1 base clipped from V and 8 bases from J, the junction kept 6 bases outside the gene matches. The CDR3 sequence is 15 residues long. The CDR3 DNA is TGTGCCAGCAGTTTATTTGGGACAGGGCCAGATGAGCAGTTCTTC. Amino acids: CASSLFGTGPDEQFF. Looking up the rest from reference TRBV28 and TRBJ2-1 gives the full variable domain: DVKVTQSSRYLVKRTGEKVFLECVQDMDHENMFWYRQDPGLGLRLIYFSYDVKMKEKGDIPEGYSVSREKKERFSLILESASTNQTSMYLCASSLFGTGPDEQFFGPGTRLTVL.

This CDR3 is CASSDQGGFDGYTF. As DNA, the CDR3 is TGTGCCAGCAGTGATCAAGGGGGATTCGATGGCTACACCTTC. The chain has TRBV6-1 and TRBJ1-2; D might be TRBD1 (6 bases). Germline values: CDR1 MNHNS, CDR2 SASEGT. The CDR3 contains 14 residues. V was trimmed by 3 bases and J by 6 bases, leaving 14 bases between them.

The rearrangement uses TRBV2 and TRBJ1-1; D gene unclear. The CDR3 is 12 residues long. Trimming removed 6 bases from V and 1 base from J, with 6 bases in between. Germline values: CDR1 SNHLY, CDR2 FYNNEI. CDR3 amino acids: CASRATNTEAFF. CDR3 coding DNA: TGTGCCAGCAGGGCAACGAACACTGAAGCTTTCTTT.

The gene calls are TRBV11-2 and TRBJ1-1; unclear D gene. The CDR3 has 11 amino acids. V shed 5 bases and J shed 8 bases, with 9 bases lying between them. Germline V lookup: CDR1 SGHAT, CDR2 FQNNGV. CDR3: CASSLGFEAFF. The CDR3 DNA reads TGTGCCAGCAGCCTGGGCTTCGAAGCTTTCTTT.

The DNA for the CDR3 is TGTGCCAGCAGTTTATCTGCCGCAGGGGGAGCTTTCTTT. Translated, it gives CASSLSAAGGAFF. V is TRBV12-3 or TRBV12-4 and J is TRBJ1-1; 7 positions agree with TRBD1. V was clipped by 2 bases and J by 10 bases; unmatched bases: 7. The CDR3 runs 13 residues.

The chain combines TRBV10-3 with TRBJ2-7; 7 positions agree with TRBD2. V lost 6 bases to trimming and J lost 4 bases; unmatched junction nucleotides: 12. CDR3 length equals 15 residues. Germline V gene data show CDR1 as ENHRY and CDR2 as SYGVKD. The CDR3 loop reads CAIRNPGRDLYEQYF. CDR3 coding DNA: TGTGCCATCAGGAATCCGGGGAGGGATCTGTACGAGCAGTACTTC.

Notes on this clone: Germline is not matched at one junction end, which may reflect a read error. The chain couples TRBV14 to TRBJ1-1, with 7 nucleotides matching TRBD1. The germline CDR1 and CDR2 sequences are SGHDN and FVKESK. The CDR3 sequence is 12 residues long. CDR3 sequence (DNA): TGTGCCAGCAGCCCCGCCCGGGACAGAGCACAATTT. Translated: CASSPARDRAQF.